Listed here is a single T cell receptor beta chain. A clone one base away is much larger, so this may be a read error. Germline lookup yields CDR1 WNHNN and CDR2 SYGVQD (reference sequence). The length of the CDR3 is 15 residues. J was trimmed by 7 bases and V by 2 bases; bases with no gene match: 10. This record comes from a study of blood T cells in healthy people across ages. Through a sample-barcoded 5' primer and a J-beta primer mix, a second PCR was run for about 7 to 12 cycles. TCRdb fed the 5' RACE reads into MiXCR, producing one record per CDR3 protein. The data show about 640,000 distinct CDR3 sequences, with approximately 50% seen just once and approximately 37% held by the top ten.

The sample was blood. The chain employs TRBV10-1 and TRBJ2-7; 8 bases line up with TRBD2. This receptor was identified in a man in his sixties in good health. DNA of the CDR3: TGCGCCAGCAGTGAGGCCGGCGGGGGGCCGAGGGAGCAGTACTTC. It specifies CASSEAGGGPREQYF.